This TCR beta chain was identified in a study of cytomegalovirus exposure and HLA in healthy donors. Primers: 60 Vbeta forward and 13 Jbeta reverse. Profiling relied on immunoSEQ multiplex PCR, and the TCRdb table lists in-frame clones only, not all of them. The sample includes 120,000 to 150,000 clones, 80% to 85% seen only once; the top ten take approximately 3%. The V gene's germline CDR1 is SEHNR and CDR2 FQNEAQ (reference sequence). V dropped 5 bases and J dropped 3 bases, with 10 bases sitting between them. CDR3 length equals 14 residues. This clonotype was obtained from a male donor in good health and CMV-seronegative. Sequences were obtained from PBMCs. The chain is built from TRBV7-9 and TRBJ1-4; D remains ambiguous. CDR3 sequence reads: CASSPGWANEKLFF. DNA for the CDR3: TGTGCCAGCAGCCCGGGGTGGGCTAATGAAAAACTGTTTTTT.